The next 21 T cell receptor beta chains were all read from a single sample in a study of blood T cell repertoires in COVID-19. Some clones are missing from TCRdb's copy, which holds only in-frame ones; the method was immunoSEQ multiplex PCR. Of roughly 340,000 clones listed, 75% to 90% are singletons. Source material: PBMCs or T cells enriched from blood (not recorded which). These receptors came from a man between 18 and 29 years old who had recovered from COVID-19.

The rearrangement uses TRBV9 and TRBJ1-2; TRBD1 is a possible D gene (5 bases). CDR3 size: 15 residues. CDR1 and CDR2 from the germline V gene are SGDLS and YYNGEE. Trimming pared 3 bases from V and 1 base from J, leaving 13 bases between. This CDR3 reads CASSETESYNYGYTF. CDR3 in DNA: TGTGCCAGCAGCGAGACAGAGTCTTATAACTATGGCTACACCTTC.

A few counts support this clone. V is TRBV19 and J is TRBJ2-1, with 13 positions matching TRBD2. CDR1 LNHDA and CDR2 SQIVND come from the germline V gene (reference sequence). The CDR3 totals 15 residues. The J segment lost 7 bases and the V segment lost 6 bases, leaving 6 bases of the junction unmatched. The CDR3 loop reads CASSRTSGSLNEQFF. CDR3 DNA sequence: TGTGCCAGTAGCCGGACTAGCGGGAGCCTAAATGAGCAGTTCTTC. The variable domain in full, completed from reference TRBV19 and TRBJ2-1, reads DGGITQSPKYLFRKEGQNVTLSCEQNLNHDAMYWYRQDPGQGLRLIYYSQIVNDFQKGDIAEGYSVSREKKESFPLTVTSAQKNPTAFYLCASSRTSGSLNEQFFGPGTRLTVL.

This clone was observed a single time. V usage is TRBV3-1 (or the pseudogene TRBV3-2) and J usage is TRBJ1-2, with a possible D match to TRBD1 (6 bases). The length of the CDR3 is 15 residues. Germline V gene lookup returns CDR1 LGHDT and CDR2 YNNKEL (reference sequence). The V gene lost 4 bases and the J gene lost 1 base, with 13 bases spanning the gap. The CDR3 sequence is CASSPAGVGNYGYTF. The CDR3 DNA is TGTGCCAGCAGCCCCGCAGGGGTAGGTAACTATGGCTACACCTTC.

This chain links TRBV4-1 with TRBJ1-5, with a possible D match to TRBD1 (6 bases). V lost 0 bases and J 7 bases, leaving 13 bases between the germline ends. CDR3 size: 15 residues. Germline V CDR1 and CDR2: MGHRA, YSYEKL. The CDR3 bases are TGCGCCAGCAGCCAAGATAACAGGGCCGACCAGCCCCAGCATTTT. It specifies CASSQDNRADQPQHF.

The chain combines TRBV28 with TRBJ2-2; D is possibly TRBD1 (5 bases). V was cut by 11 bases and J by 5 bases, with 12 bases left in between. Per germline, CDR1 MDHEN and CDR2 SYDVKM. The CDR3 extends over 12 amino acids. As DNA, the CDR3 is TGTGCCGGTCAGGGTTTAACCGGGGAGCTGTTTTTT. It yields the protein CAGQGLTGELFF.

This clone was detected a few times. The chain links TRBV5-1 to TRBJ1-2; 9 positions agree with TRBD1. V dropped 2 bases and J dropped 8; count of bases not matched to a gene: 4. The CDR3 has 13 amino acids. Germline V gene sequence: CDR1 SGHRS, CDR2 YFSETQ. This chain's CDR3 is CASSFRDREGYTF. In DNA form, the CDR3 reads TGCGCCAGCAGCTTCCGGGACAGGGAAGGCTACACCTTC.

The V call is TRBV5-4, the J call TRBJ2-2; 9 positions match TRBD2. The CDR3 runs to 15 residues. Germline CDR1 SGHNT, CDR2 YYREEE (reference sequence). The V segment lost 0 bases and the J segment 8 bases; nucleotides outside the gene matches: 5. The CDR3 DNA sequence: TGTGCCAGCAGCTTGGAAACTAGCGGGTTTGGGGAGCTGTTTTTT. This translates into CASSLETSGFGELFF.

As DNA, the CDR3 is TGTGCCAGCAGCTCTCAGGGTGGCACTGAAGCTTTCTTT. It codes for CASSSQGGTEAFF. The chain couples TRBV7-9 to TRBJ1-1, with D possibly TRBD1 on 5 matching bases. The CDR3 has 13 residues. From germline, CDR1 is SEHNR and CDR2 FQNEAQ (reference sequence). V lost 4 bases and J 4 bases, leaving 10 bases between the germline ends.

The gene calls are TRBV6-5 and TRBJ2-7, with 8 bases fitting TRBD2. Looked up from germline, CDR1 is MNHEY and CDR2 is SVGAGI. The CDR3 consists of 12 residues. The V and J ends lost 10 bases and 6 bases, in that order; junction bases with no gene match: 8. CDR3 sequence reads: CATGNSGIEQYF. In DNA form, the CDR3 reads TGTGCCACCGGCAATAGCGGGATCGAGCAGTACTTC.

This chain connects TRBV7-9 to TRBJ2-7, with TRBD2 identical over 8 bases. The germline V gene has CDR1 SEHNR and CDR2 FQNEAQ (reference sequence). The CDR3 is 16 amino acids. With V trimmed by 4 bases and J by 0 bases, 8 bases remained unmatched. This CDR3 is CASSSQVAGHSYEQYF. DNA of the CDR3: TGTGCCAGCAGCTCCCAAGTAGCGGGGCACTCCTACGAGCAGTACTTC.

V and J are TRBV9 and TRBJ1-3, with 9 bases aligning to TRBD1. Germline V gene lookup returns CDR1 SGDLS and CDR2 YYNGEE. The CDR3 has 17 amino acids. The J segment lost 0 bases and the V segment lost 3 bases, leaving 7 bases of the junction unmatched. The CDR3 bases are TGTGCCAGCAGCGCCGGGGGACAGGGACCCTCTGGAAACACCATATATTTT. Translated: CASSAGGQGPSGNTIYF.

This clone occurred once. The V and J genes are TRBV6-6 and TRBJ2-1; weak D call: TRBD2 (5 bases). Germline CDR1 MNHNY, CDR2 SVGAGI (reference sequence). CDR3 length: 14 amino acids. The V end was cut by 5 bases, the J end by 1 base, with 9 bases between. CDR3 loop: CASSKDYSYNEQFF. CDR3 DNA: TGTGCCAGCAGTAAAGACTATTCCTACAATGAGCAGTTCTTC.

The J gene is TRBJ1-5, the V gene TRBV13; 11 positions agree with TRBD1. The CDR3 covers 16 residues. Germline-derived CDR1 and CDR2 are PRHDT and FYEKMQ (reference sequence). The trim removed 0 bases at V and 7 bases at J, leaving 5 bases unmatched. CDR3 nucleotide sequence: TGTGCCAGCAGCTTAGGCTGGACAGGGGGCCAACAGCCCCAGCATTTT. Translation: CASSLGWTGGQQPQHF.

This CDR3 is CASSPGMNTGELFF. In DNA form, the CDR3 reads TGTGCCAGCAGCCCCGGTATGAACACCGGGGAGCTGTTTTTT. The V gene is TRBV11-2, the J gene TRBJ2-2; no clear D. The CDR3 sequence is 14 residues long. Germline assignment: CDR1 SGHAT and CDR2 FQNNGV. With 5 bases removed from V and 1 base from J, the gap between germline ends came to 8 bases.

The chain has TRBV4-1 and TRBJ2-2, with 9 bases matching TRBD1. This CDR3 region has 15 residues. The V and J ends lost 3 bases and 6 bases, in that order; junction bases with no gene match: 5. Germline V gives CDR1 MGHRA, CDR2 YSYEKL. In nucleotides, the CDR3 is TGCGCCAGCAGCCAGGGGACAGGGCTCGCCGGGGAGCTGTTTTTT. Protein sequence: CASSQGTGLAGELFF.

Worth noting for this clone: Germline and junction disagree at one end, which may indicate a read error. Other DNA variants within this sample encode the same CDR3. This rearrangement joins TRBV4-1 to TRBJ2-7, with D perhaps TRBD1 (5 bases). The germline gives CDR1 MGHRA, CDR2 YSYEKL. The CDR3 runs to 11 residues. As DNA, the CDR3 is TGCGCCAGCAGCCCAGGGTACGAGCAGTACTTT. It yields the protein CASSPGYEQYF.

CDR3 coding DNA: TGTGCCAGCAGCTGGGGGACAGCCTACGAGCAGTACTTC. The encoded protein is CASSWGTAYEQYF. The J gene is TRBJ2-7, the V gene TRBV5-6; TRBD1 matches 7 bases. The CDR3 has 13 amino acids. The trim removed 3 bases at V and 2 bases at J, leaving 2 bases unmatched. Germline CDR1 SGHDT, CDR2 YYEEEE.

The chain has TRBV5-4 and TRBJ2-7; 8 nucleotides line up with TRBD1. Germline V gene lookup returns CDR1 SGHNT and CDR2 YYREEE (reference sequence). This CDR3 is 15 amino acids long. J lost 6 bases, V lost 4 bases, and 12 bases had no gene match. CDR3 amino acids: CASSHIRDRISEQYF. The CDR3 nucleotides read TGTGCCAGCAGCCACATCCGGGACAGGATCAGCGAGCAGTACTTC.

The chain is built from TRBV4-1 and TRBJ1-1; possible D gene TRBD1, 6 bases. Germline V gene sequence: CDR1 MGHRA, CDR2 YSYEKL. Trimming took 2 bases from V and 1 from J, leaving 8 bases between them. This CDR3 has 14 amino acids. CDR3 coding DNA: TGCGCCAGCAGCCAACCGACAGGGAACACTGAAGCTTTCTTT. It codes for CASSQPTGNTEAFF.

This rearrangement joins TRBV6-1 to TRBJ2-1; D gene uncertain. V shed 1 base and J shed 6 bases, with 10 bases lying between them. Germline V CDR1 and CDR2: MNHNS, SASEGT. CDR3 length equals 14 residues. The CDR3 protein is CASSEVRVSNEQFF. Written as DNA, the CDR3 is TGTGCCAGCAGTGAAGTTCGGGTCTCCAATGAGCAGTTCTTC.

The chain is built from TRBV6-5 and TRBJ2-1; the match to TRBD1 covers 9 bases. CDR3 length: 15 amino acids. Germline assignment: CDR1 MNHEY and CDR2 SVGAGI. The junction had 12 bases not matched to a gene; V was cut back by 7 bases and J by 8 bases. The CDR3 coding sequence is TGTGCCAGCAATCCCGGGACAGGGAAGATCGATGAGCAGTTCTTC. Encoded protein: CASNPGTGKIDEQFF.